These 20 T cell receptor beta chains came from one sample sequenced in a study of blood T cell repertoires in COVID-19. Profiling relied on immunoSEQ multiplex PCR, and the TCRdb table lists in-frame clones only, not all of them. The sample carries around 230,000 clones, roughly 80% recorded once. The specimen sequenced was peripheral blood. The receptor set was obtained from a woman in her sixties with active or convalescent COVID-19.

The chain has TRBV3-1 (or the pseudogene TRBV3-2) and TRBJ1-5; D gene uncertain. The CDR3 covers 13 residues. V dropped 4 bases and J dropped 2 bases, with 6 bases sitting between them. Germline lookup yields CDR1 LGHDT and CDR2 YNNKEL (reference sequence). Written as DNA, the CDR3 is TGTGCCAGCAGCCCCGGGGGCAATCAGCCCCAGCATTTT. Its translation is CASSPGGNQPQHF.

The rearrangement links TRBV5-6 to TRBJ2-3; maybe TRBD1 (5 bases). The CDR3 spans 16 residues. V was pared by 5 bases and J by 2 bases, with 18 bases between. Germline-derived CDR1 and CDR2 are SGHDT and YYEEEE. This CDR3 is CASRGLGAEPTDTQYF. In nucleotides, the CDR3 is TGTGCCAGCAGGGGCCTAGGGGCCGAGCCCACAGATACGCAGTATTTT.

This clone came up a few times. V is TRBV5-6 and J is TRBJ1-2, with 8 bases matching TRBD1. Germline trimming cut 0 bases from V and 5 bases from J; bases unmatched to any gene: 6. Germline assignment: CDR1 SGHDT and CDR2 YYEEEE. The CDR3 is made up of 15 amino acids. Here the CDR3 reads CASSLASTGAYGYTF. The DNA for the CDR3 is TGTGCCAGCAGCTTGGCGTCGACAGGGGCTTATGGCTACACCTTC.

The chain recombines TRBV19 with TRBJ1-2; 7 bases line up with TRBD1. The V gene's germline CDR1 is LNHDA and CDR2 SQIVND (reference sequence). V was clipped by 4 bases and J by 8 bases; unmatched bases: 13. The CDR3 has 15 residues. As DNA, the CDR3 is TGTGCCAGTAGTACCCACCGGGACAGCTTTCCCGGCTACACCTTC. This codes for CASSTHRDSFPGYTF. Variable domain in full (rest from reference TRBV19 and TRBJ1-2): DGGITQSPKYLFRKEGQNVTLSCEQNLNHDAMYWYRQDPGQGLRLIYYSQIVNDFQKGDIAEGYSVSREKKESFPLTVTSAQKNPTAFYLCASSTHRDSFPGYTFGSGTRLTVV.

V is TRBV6-2 or TRBV6-3 and J is TRBJ1-2; 10 nucleotides align to TRBD1. V dropped 3 bases and J dropped 6; count of bases not matched to a gene: 10. CDR1 is MNHEY and CDR2 is SVGEGT in the germline V gene. The CDR3 is 16 amino acids. The CDR3: CASSYDRDRGYDGYTF. For the CDR3, the DNA is TGTGCCAGCAGTTATGACCGGGACAGGGGATACGATGGCTACACCTTC.

Note on this clone: This sample also contains other DNA sequences that code for the same CDR3. This chain connects TRBV18 to TRBJ1-6, with TRBD1 matching over 7 bases. Germline values: CDR1 KGHSH, CDR2 LQKENI. V was clipped by 4 bases and J by 5 bases; unmatched bases: 2. The CDR3 has 14 amino acids. The CDR3 reads CASSRDRDNSPLHF. For the CDR3, the DNA is TGTGCCAGCTCACGAGACAGGGATAATTCACCCCTCCACTTT.

The rearrangement links TRBV6-2 or TRBV6-3 to TRBJ1-2; D not resolved. Trimming cost V 0 bases and J 8 bases, with 10 bases left between them. The germline V gene encodes CDR1 MNHEY and CDR2 SVGEGT. CDR3 size: 13 residues. The CDR3 DNA is TGTGCCAGCAGTTACTCACCCGCCGGGGGCTACACCTTC. Its protein is CASSYSPAGGYTF.

This rearrangement joins TRBV6-2 or TRBV6-3 to TRBJ1-3; D is undetermined. Germline CDR1 is MNHEY and CDR2 is SVGEGT. The CDR3 spans 15 residues. V was clipped by 2 bases and J by 4 bases, with 12 bases between them. In DNA, the CDR3 is TGTGCCAGCAGTTACATAGCGGCGAAAGGAAACACCATATATTTT. Translation: CASSYIAAKGNTIYF.

This chain uses TRBV10-3 with TRBJ2-3; 11 bases are shared with TRBD2. V gave up 10 bases and J gave up 2 bases; unmatched junction bases: 5. CDR1 and CDR2 (germline): ENHRY, SYGVKD. This CDR3 has 14 residues. The CDR3, as DNA: TGTGCCACGAGACTAGCGGGGCCCACAGATACGCAGTATTTT. It translates to CATRLAGPTDTQYF.

The rearrangement joins TRBV5-6 to TRBJ1-6, with 7 positions matching TRBD1. CDR1 is SGHDT and CDR2 is YYEEEE in the germline V gene. V gave up 4 bases and J gave up 10 bases; unmatched junction bases: 5. The CDR3 has 13 amino acids. CDR3 in DNA: TGTGCCAGCAGCAACAGACAGGGATCACCCCTCCACTTT. Translating gives CASSNRQGSPLHF.

The V call is TRBV27, the J call TRBJ1-1, with 7 bases that match TRBD1. The germline V gene encodes CDR1 MNHEY and CDR2 SMNVEV (reference sequence). The CDR3 covers 16 residues. V trimming: 5 bases; J trimming: 0 bases; junction bases outside the gene matches: 9. In DNA, the CDR3 is TGTGCCAGCAGTCAGGGGGGCGTTACTGTGAACACTGAAGCTTTCTTT. This codes for CASSQGGVTVNTEAFF.

This clone was seen a handful of times. This chain joins TRBV2 and TRBJ2-5, with D possibly matching TRBD2 (5 bases). Trimming removed 4 bases at V and 5 bases at J, with 14 bases between. The CDR3 loop spans 14 amino acids. Germline values: CDR1 SNHLY, CDR2 FYNNEI. In DNA, the CDR3 is TGTGCCAGCAGTGGGGCCCCGGGATGGGAGACCCAGTACTTC. It translates to CASSGAPGWETQYF.

The V call is TRBV5-1, the J call TRBJ2-2; D gene unclear. In germline, CDR1 is SGHRS, CDR2 YFSETQ. The V gene lost 1 base and the J gene lost 1 base, with 11 bases spanning the gap. The CDR3 runs 16 residues. CDR3 bases: TGCGCCAGCAGCTTGAGACATTTAATGAACACCGGGGAGCTGTTTTTT. It yields the protein CASSLRHLMNTGELFF.

The J gene is TRBJ1-5, the V gene TRBV7-9; 9 nucleotides match TRBD1. Per the germline V gene, CDR1 is SEHNR and CDR2 is FQNEAQ (reference sequence). The J segment lost 1 base and the V segment lost 5 bases, leaving 3 bases of the junction unmatched. The CDR3 extends over 15 amino acids. The CDR3 nucleotides read TGTGCCAGCAGCAGACAGGGGGAAAGCAATCAGCCCCAGCATTTT. Its protein is CASSRQGESNQPQHF.

V is TRBV12-2 and J is TRBJ2-7; TRBD1 is the table's D call and was not checked against the DNA. TRBV12-2 is a recognized pseudogene. The CDR3 is 17 amino acids. The CDR3 region is CASRLASNGPGRYEQYF. In DNA form, the CDR3 reads TGTGCAAGTCGCTTGGCCTCTAATGGGCCCGGTCGGTACGAGCAGTACTTC.

This clone was detected only once. This rearrangement joins TRBV10-3 to TRBJ1-2; the D is unclear. The CDR3 has 12 residues. V was pared by 10 bases and J by 4 bases, with 13 bases between. Looked up from germline, CDR1 is ENHRY and CDR2 is SYGVKD. CDR3 region: CATGGEAYGYTF. CDR3 nucleotide sequence: TGTGCCACGGGTGGGGAGGCCTATGGCTACACCTTC.

The J gene is TRBJ1-4, the V gene TRBV9; 11 nucleotides line up with TRBD1. V lost 5 bases to trimming and J lost 8 bases; unmatched junction nucleotides: 5. The CDR3 is made up of 14 amino acids. In germline, CDR1 is SGDLS, CDR2 YYNGEE. The CDR3 sequence is CASSRTGGREKLFF. For the CDR3, the DNA is TGTGCCAGCAGTCGGACAGGGGGCCGAGAAAAACTGTTTTTT.

V gene TRBV29-1 combines with J gene TRBJ2-2; 9 bases are shared with TRBD2. The CDR3 runs 15 residues. Losses at the gene ends were 7 bases for V and 1 base for J; bases not matched to a gene: 7. From germline, CDR1 is SQVTM and CDR2 ANQGSEA. For the CDR3, the DNA is TGCAGCGCCGGACCGACTAGCGGGAACACCGGGGAGCTGTTTTTT. The encoded protein is CSAGPTSGNTGELFF.

The chain is built from TRBV7-9 and TRBJ2-3; D possibly corresponds to TRBD2 (6 bases). This CDR3 spans 15 amino acids. Trimming removed 5 bases from V and 6 bases from J, with 18 bases in between. CDR1 and CDR2 (germline): SEHNR, FQNEAQ (reference sequence). CDR3 amino acids: CASSPGTAKQDTQYF. The CDR3 region has the DNA TGTGCCAGCAGCCCGGGGACTGCCAAGCAGGATACGCAGTATTTT.

This clone has just one count. This sequence joins TRBV9 and TRBJ1-4; 11 bases align to TRBD1. The CDR3 sequence is 15 residues long. Per germline, CDR1 SGDLS and CDR2 YYNGEE. The junction had 7 bases not matched to a gene; V was cut back by 4 bases and J by 8 bases. CDR3 protein: CASSPSGTGGEKLFF. In DNA form, the CDR3 reads TGTGCCAGCAGCCCTTCCGGGACAGGGGGAGAAAAACTGTTTTTT.